A selection of T cell receptor beta chains follows, all from one sample in a study of T-cell reconstitution after alpha-beta-depleted transplantation in children. TCRdb reprocessed the PCR reads with MiXCR, giving one entry per CDR3 protein. The data show 98,000 or so distinct CDR3 sequences, about a quarter seen once. Specimen: PBMCs, collected before TCRalphabeta/CD19-depleted stem cell transplant. The receptors stem from a boy between 2 and 10 years old with acute lymphoblastic leukemia, due to receive a stem cell transplant. Both conserved end residues are trimmed from each CDR3. Each record gives: CDR3 length, D gene, V gene, CDR3 protein. A D gene is named only where the DNA matches it firmly.

CDR3 length: 14
D gene: TRBD1
V gene: TRBV18
CDR3 protein: ASSASQGAVDEKLF

CDR3 length: 12
D gene: TRBD1
V gene: TRBV28
CDR3 protein: ASSWTGGQETQY

CDR3 length: 11
D gene: -
V gene: TRBV30
CDR3 protein: AWTDYSRNEQF

CDR3 length: 13
D gene: TRBD1
V gene: TRBV7-2
CDR3 protein: ASSTRQGTARGYT

CDR3 length: 12
D gene: TRBD1
V gene: TRBV5-5
CDR3 protein: ASSFSGGIYEQY

CDR3 length: 13
D gene: -
V gene: TRBV28
CDR3 protein: ASSLSGNSNQPQH

CDR3 length: 12
D gene: -
V gene: TRBV5-1
CDR3 protein: ASSQMRENTEAF

CDR3 length: 12
D gene: -
V gene: TRBV3-1
CDR3 protein: ASSQARASREAF

CDR3 length: 13
D gene: TRBD2
V gene: TRBV12-3/TRBV12-4
CDR3 protein: ASSPTSGVYNEQF

CDR3 length: 11
D gene: -
V gene: TRBV27
CDR3 protein: ASSPQTDYGYT

CDR3 length: 12
D gene: TRBD2
V gene: TRBV12-3/TRBV12-4
CDR3 protein: ASSLGGSYYEQY

CDR3 length: 14
D gene: -
V gene: TRBV13
CDR3 protein: ASSSAWGRDGGEQY

CDR3 length: 13
D gene: TRBD1
V gene: TRBV5-1
CDR3 protein: ASGKDRGQSGELF

CDR3 length: 13
D gene: -
V gene: TRBV6-2/TRBV6-3
CDR3 protein: ASSYVADITYEQY

CDR3 length: 12
D gene: -
V gene: TRBV5-6
CDR3 protein: ASSLYRALLGQY

CDR3 length: 14
D gene: TRBD2
V gene: TRBV7-8
CDR3 protein: ASSPRAGLAQETQY

CDR3 length: 13
D gene: -
V gene: TRBV7-2
CDR3 protein: ASSFWGSGANVLT

CDR3 length: 15
D gene: -
V gene: TRBV20-1
CDR3 protein: SARLALGGPGKNIQY

CDR3 length: 12
D gene: TRBD2
V gene: TRBV12-3/TRBV12-4
CDR3 protein: ASSSGTSGNEQF

CDR3 length: 11
D gene: -
V gene: TRBV20-1
CDR3 protein: SAPRREIEKLF

CDR3 length: 11
D gene: TRBD1
V gene: TRBV24-1
CDR3 protein: ATSDRAWQPQH

CDR3 length: 12
D gene: -
V gene: TRBV20-1
CDR3 protein: SAGGAARNQPQH

CDR3 length: 13
D gene: TRBD2
V gene: TRBV28
CDR3 protein: ASSPPAGASETQY

CDR3 length: 12
D gene: -
V gene: TRBV12-3/TRBV12-4
CDR3 protein: ASSSSGVGYGYT

CDR3 length: 11
D gene: -
V gene: TRBV12-3/TRBV12-4
CDR3 protein: ASSQSAPGELF

CDR3 length: 15
D gene: TRBD2
V gene: TRBV28
CDR3 protein: ASSTGAEGGSTDTQY

CDR3 length: 12
D gene: -
V gene: TRBV7-9
CDR3 protein: ASGSSSRSYEQY

CDR3 length: 14
D gene: -
V gene: TRBV11-2
CDR3 protein: ASSLEGGGHTDTQY

CDR3 length: 14
D gene: -
V gene: TRBV5-1
CDR3 protein: ASSYLSGGALNEQF

CDR3 length: 16
D gene: -
V gene: TRBV29-1
CDR3 protein: SVIRGSGGPQGTDTQY

CDR3 length: 10
D gene: -
V gene: TRBV12-3/TRBV12-4
CDR3 protein: ASSLWEGEQF

CDR3 length: 11
D gene: -
V gene: TRBV29-1
CDR3 protein: SVYGLTSYEQY

CDR3 length: 10
D gene: -
V gene: TRBV29-1
CDR3 protein: SAPGNTGELF

CDR3 length: 11
D gene: -
V gene: TRBV7-2
CDR3 protein: ASSSLEAAEQF

CDR3 length: 12
D gene: TRBD1
V gene: TRBV7-6
CDR3 protein: ASSLRDSDSPLH

CDR3 length: 11
D gene: -
V gene: TRBV20-1
CDR3 protein: SARGTFKETQY

CDR3 length: 14
D gene: -
V gene: TRBV5-5
CDR3 protein: ASSSGGSGNSYEQY

CDR3 length: 19
D gene: -
V gene: TRBV5-4
CDR3 protein: ASSFAIPDLIGPKLQETQY

CDR3 length: 10
D gene: TRBD1
V gene: TRBV12-3/TRBV12-4
CDR3 protein: ASSQTGLGYT

CDR3 length: 11
D gene: -
V gene: TRBV12-3/TRBV12-4
CDR3 protein: ASTDRFQAEAF

CDR3 length: 12
D gene: TRBD2
V gene: TRBV6-4
CDR3 protein: ASSRTSGVDTQY

CDR3 length: 13
D gene: TRBD2
V gene: TRBV7-2
CDR3 protein: ASSPGLGSTDTQY

CDR3 length: 11
D gene: TRBD2
V gene: TRBV28
CDR3 protein: ASTPSGYNEQF